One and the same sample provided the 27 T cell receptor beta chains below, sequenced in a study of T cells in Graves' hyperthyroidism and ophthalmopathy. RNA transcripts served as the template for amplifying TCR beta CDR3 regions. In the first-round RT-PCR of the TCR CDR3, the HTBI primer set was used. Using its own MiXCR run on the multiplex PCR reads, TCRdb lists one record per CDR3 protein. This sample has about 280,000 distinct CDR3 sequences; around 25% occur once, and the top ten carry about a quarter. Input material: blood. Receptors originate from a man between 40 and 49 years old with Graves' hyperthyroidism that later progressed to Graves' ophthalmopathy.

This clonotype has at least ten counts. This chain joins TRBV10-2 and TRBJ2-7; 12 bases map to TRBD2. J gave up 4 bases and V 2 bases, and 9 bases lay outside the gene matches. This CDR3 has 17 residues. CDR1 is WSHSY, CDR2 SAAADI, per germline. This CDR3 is CASSEPGLAGWGYEQYF. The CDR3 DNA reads TGCGCCAGCAGTGAGCCCGGACTAGCGGGATGGGGGTACGAGCAGTACTTC.

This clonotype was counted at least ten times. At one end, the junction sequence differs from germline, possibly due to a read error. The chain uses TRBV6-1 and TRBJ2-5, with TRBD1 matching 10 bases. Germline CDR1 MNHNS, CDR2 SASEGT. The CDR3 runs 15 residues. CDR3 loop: CACSQATGGVETQYF. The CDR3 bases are TGTGCCTGCAGTCAAGCGACAGGGGGCGTAGAGACCCAGTACTTC.

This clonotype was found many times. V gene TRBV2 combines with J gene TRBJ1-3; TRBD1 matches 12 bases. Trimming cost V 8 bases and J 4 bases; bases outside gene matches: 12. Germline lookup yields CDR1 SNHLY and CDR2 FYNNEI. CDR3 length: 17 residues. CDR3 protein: CASQMNPGQGAGNTIYF. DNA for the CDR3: TGTGCCAGCCAAATGAACCCGGGACAGGGGGCGGGAAACACCATATATTTT.

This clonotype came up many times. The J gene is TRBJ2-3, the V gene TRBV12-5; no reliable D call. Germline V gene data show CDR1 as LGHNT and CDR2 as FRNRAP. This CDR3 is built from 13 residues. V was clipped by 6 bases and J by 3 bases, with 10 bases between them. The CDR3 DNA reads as TGTGCTAGTGGCCCATCAGCGACAGATACGCAGTATTTT. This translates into CASGPSATDTQYF.

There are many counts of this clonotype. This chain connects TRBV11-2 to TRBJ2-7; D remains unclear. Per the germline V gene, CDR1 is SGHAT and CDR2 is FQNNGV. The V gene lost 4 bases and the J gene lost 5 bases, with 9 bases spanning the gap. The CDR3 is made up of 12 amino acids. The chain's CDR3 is CASSSSWDEQYF. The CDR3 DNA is TGTGCCAGCAGCTCCTCCTGGGACGAGCAGTACTTC.

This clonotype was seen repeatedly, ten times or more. The CDR3 region is CAWGTGQGDEQYF. The CDR3 DNA is TGTGCCTGGGGTACGGGACAGGGAGACGAGCAGTACTTC. This chain joins TRBV30 and TRBJ2-7; 9 nucleotides agree with TRBD1. This CDR3 comprises 13 residues. The germline gives CDR1 GTSNPN, CDR2 SVGIG (reference sequence). Germline trimming cut 5 bases from V and 5 bases from J; bases unmatched to any gene: 7.

CDR3 protein: CASSLAGGEGAFF. CDR3 sequence (DNA): TGTGCCAGCAGCTTAGCAGGGGGCGAGGGAGCTTTCTTT. The chain couples TRBV7-2 to TRBJ1-1; 7 bases map to TRBD1. CDR1 SGHTA and CDR2 FQGNSA come from the germline V gene. The V gene end was trimmed by 0 bases and the J gene end by 10 bases; junction bases not matched to a gene: 5. The CDR3 extends over 13 amino acids.

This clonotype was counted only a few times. CDR3 protein: CASHLGGTQYF. In DNA form, the CDR3 reads TGTGCCAGCCACTTAGGGGGGACGCAGTATTTT. The chain joins TRBV2 to TRBJ2-3; TRBD1 or TRBD2 may be the D gene (6 bases each). The CDR3 length is 11 residues. V was trimmed by 8 bases and J by 9 bases, leaving 12 bases between them. Germline V gene lookup returns CDR1 SNHLY and CDR2 FYNNEI.

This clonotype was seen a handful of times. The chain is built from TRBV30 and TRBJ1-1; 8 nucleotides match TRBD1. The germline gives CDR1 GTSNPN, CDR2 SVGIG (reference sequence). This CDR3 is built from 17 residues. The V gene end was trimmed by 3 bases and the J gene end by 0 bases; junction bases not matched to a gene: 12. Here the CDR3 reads CAWRDRWTGLMNTEAFF. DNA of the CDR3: TGTGCCTGGAGGGACCGTTGGACAGGGTTGATGAACACTGAAGCTTTCTTT.

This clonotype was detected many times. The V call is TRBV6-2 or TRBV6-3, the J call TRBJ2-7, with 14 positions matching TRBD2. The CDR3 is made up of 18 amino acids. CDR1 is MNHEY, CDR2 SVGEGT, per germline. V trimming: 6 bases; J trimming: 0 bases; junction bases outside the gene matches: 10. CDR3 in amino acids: CASSTGTSGSASSYEQYF. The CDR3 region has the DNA TGTGCCAGCAGCACCGGGACTAGCGGGAGCGCCTCCTCCTACGAGCAGTACTTC.

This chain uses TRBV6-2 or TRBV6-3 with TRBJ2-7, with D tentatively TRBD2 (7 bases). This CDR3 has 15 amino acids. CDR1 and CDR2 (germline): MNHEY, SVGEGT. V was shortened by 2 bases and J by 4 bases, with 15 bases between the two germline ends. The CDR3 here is CASSYEPGGDYEQYF. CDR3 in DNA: TGTGCCAGCAGTTACGAGCCGGGGGGCGATTACGAGCAGTACTTC.

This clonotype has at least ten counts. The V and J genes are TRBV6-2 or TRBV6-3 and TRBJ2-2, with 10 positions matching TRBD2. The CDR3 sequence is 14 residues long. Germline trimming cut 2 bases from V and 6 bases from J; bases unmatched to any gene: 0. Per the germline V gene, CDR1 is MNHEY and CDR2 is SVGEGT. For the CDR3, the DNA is TGTGCCAGCAGTTACACTAGCGGGGCCGGGGAGCTGTTTTTT. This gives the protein CASSYTSGAGELFF.

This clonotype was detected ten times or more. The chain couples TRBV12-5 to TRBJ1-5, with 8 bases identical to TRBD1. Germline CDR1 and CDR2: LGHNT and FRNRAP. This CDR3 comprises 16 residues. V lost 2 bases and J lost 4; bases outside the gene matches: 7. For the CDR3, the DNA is TGTGCTAGTGGTTTGTTTCAGGGGGCTCCAAATCAGCCCCAGCATTTT. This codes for CASGLFQGAPNQPQHF.

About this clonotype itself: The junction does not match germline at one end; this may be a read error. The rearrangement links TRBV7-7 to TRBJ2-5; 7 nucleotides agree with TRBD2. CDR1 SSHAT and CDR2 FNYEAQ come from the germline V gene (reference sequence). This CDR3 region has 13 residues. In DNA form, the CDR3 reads TGTGCTAGCAGCCCCGGACTAGTGGGGACCCAGTACTTC. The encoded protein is CASSPGLVGTQYF.

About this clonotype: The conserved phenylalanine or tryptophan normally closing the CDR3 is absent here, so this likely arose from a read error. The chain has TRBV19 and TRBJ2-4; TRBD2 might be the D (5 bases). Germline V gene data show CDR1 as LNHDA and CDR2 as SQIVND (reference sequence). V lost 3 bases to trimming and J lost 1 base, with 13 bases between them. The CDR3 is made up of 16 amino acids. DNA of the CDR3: TGTGCCAGTAGTATTTCCGAGCGGTTGGCCAAAAACATTCAGTACCTC. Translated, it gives CASSISERLAKNIQYL.

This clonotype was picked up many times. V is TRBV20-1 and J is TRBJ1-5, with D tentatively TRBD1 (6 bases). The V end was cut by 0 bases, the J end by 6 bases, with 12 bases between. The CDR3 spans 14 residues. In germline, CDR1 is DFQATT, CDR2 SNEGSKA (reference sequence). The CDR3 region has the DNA TGCAGTGCTAGAGAGAACAGGGTACGTCAGCCCCAGCATTTT. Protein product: CSARENRVRQPQHF.

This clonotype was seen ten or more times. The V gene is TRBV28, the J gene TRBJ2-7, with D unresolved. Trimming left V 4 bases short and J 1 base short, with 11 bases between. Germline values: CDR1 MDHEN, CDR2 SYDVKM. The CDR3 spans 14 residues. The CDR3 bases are TGTGCCAGCAGTTCCCCCGGTCGATCCTACGAGCAGTACTTC. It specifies CASSSPGRSYEQYF.

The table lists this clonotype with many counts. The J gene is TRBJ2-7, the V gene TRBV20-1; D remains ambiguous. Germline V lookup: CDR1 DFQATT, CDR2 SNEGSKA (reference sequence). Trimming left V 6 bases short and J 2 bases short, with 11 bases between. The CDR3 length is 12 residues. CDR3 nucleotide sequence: TGCAGTGCAAGTGCCGTGGCCTACGAGCAGTACTTC. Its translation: CSASAVAYEQYF.

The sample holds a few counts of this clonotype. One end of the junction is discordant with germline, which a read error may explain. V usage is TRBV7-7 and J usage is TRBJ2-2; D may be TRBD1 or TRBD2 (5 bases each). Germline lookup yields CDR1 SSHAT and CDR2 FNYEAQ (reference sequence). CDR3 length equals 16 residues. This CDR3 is CASSRRGGAESGELFF. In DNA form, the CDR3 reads TGTGCTAGCAGCCGCCGTGGGGGAGCGGAGTCCGGGGAGCTGTTTTTT.

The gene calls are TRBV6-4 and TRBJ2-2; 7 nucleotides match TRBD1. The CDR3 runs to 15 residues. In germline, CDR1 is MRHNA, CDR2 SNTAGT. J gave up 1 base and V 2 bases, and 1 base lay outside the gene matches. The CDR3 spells CASSDGTVNTGELFF. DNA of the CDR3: TGTGCCAGCAGTGACGGGACAGTGAACACCGGGGAGCTGTTTTTT.

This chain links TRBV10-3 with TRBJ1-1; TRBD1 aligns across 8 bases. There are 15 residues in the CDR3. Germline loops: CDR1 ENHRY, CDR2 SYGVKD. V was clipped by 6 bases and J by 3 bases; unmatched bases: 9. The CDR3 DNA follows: TGTGCCATCAGGGGGACAGGCGGCGGGGACACTGAAGCTTTCTTT. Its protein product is CAIRGTGGGDTEAFF.

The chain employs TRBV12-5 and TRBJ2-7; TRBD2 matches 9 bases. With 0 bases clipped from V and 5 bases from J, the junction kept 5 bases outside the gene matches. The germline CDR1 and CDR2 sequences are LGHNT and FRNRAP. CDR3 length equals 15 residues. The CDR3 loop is CASGLVREGPHEQYF. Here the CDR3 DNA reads TGTGCTAGTGGTTTGGTGCGGGAGGGCCCCCACGAGCAGTACTTC. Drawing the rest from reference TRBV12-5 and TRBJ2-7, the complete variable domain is DARVTQTPRHKVTEMGQEVTMRCQPILGHNTVFWYRQTMMQGLELLAYFRNRAPLDDSGMPKDRFSAEMPDATLATLKIQPSEPRDSAVYFCASGLVREGPHEQYFGPGTRLTVT.

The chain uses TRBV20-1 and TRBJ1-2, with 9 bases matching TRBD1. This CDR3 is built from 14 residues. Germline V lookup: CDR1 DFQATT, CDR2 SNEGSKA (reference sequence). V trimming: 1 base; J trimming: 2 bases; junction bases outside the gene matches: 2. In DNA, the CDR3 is TGCAGTGCTAGAGGGGACAGGGAGAACTATGGCTACACCTTC. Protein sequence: CSARGDRENYGYTF.

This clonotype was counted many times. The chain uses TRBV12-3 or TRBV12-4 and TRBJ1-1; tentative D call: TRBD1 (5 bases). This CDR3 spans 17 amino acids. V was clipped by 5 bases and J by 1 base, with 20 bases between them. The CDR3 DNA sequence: TGTGCCAGCAGTCAGGAGAGAGTGACGGGGCGGAACACTGAAGCTTTCTTT. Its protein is CASSQERVTGRNTEAFF.

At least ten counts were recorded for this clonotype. The CDR3, as DNA: TGTGCCAGCAGCACTGCGACAGGGGGCTCTGAAGCTTTCTTT. Its protein is CASSTATGGSEAFF. The gene calls are TRBV7-9 and TRBJ1-1; 10 nucleotides line up with TRBD1. Germline-derived CDR1 and CDR2 are SEHNR and FQNEAQ (reference sequence). The CDR3 has 14 amino acids. V lost 5 bases, J lost 6 bases, and 6 bases stayed unmatched.

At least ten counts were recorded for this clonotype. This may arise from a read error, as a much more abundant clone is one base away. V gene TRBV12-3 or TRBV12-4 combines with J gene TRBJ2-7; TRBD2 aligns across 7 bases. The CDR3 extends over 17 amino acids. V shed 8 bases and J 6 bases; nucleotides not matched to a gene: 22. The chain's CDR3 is CASGAHTPGGALGEQYF. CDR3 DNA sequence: TGTGCCAGCGGGGCCCATACCCCGGGGGGAGCTCTAGGCGAGCAGTACTTC.

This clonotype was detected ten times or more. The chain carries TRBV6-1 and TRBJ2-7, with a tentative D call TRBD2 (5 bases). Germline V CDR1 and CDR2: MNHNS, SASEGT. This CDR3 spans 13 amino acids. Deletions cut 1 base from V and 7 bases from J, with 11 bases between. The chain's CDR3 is CASSEDRRDEQYF. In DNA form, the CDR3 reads TGTGCCAGCAGTGAAGACAGACGGGATGAGCAGTACTTC.